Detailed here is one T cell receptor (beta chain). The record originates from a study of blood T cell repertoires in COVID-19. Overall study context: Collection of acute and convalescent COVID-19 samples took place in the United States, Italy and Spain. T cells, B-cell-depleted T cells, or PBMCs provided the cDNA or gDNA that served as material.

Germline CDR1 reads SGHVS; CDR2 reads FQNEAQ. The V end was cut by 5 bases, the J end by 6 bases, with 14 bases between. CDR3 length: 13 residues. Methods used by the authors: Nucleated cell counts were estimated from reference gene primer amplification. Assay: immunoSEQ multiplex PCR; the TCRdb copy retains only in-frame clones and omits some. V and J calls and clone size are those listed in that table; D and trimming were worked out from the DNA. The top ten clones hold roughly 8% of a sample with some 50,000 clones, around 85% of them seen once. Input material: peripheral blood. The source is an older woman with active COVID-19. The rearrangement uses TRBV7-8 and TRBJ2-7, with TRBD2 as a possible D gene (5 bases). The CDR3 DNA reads TGTGCCAGCAGCCCCAGTCCCGCGGGCGAGCAGTACTTC. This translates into CASSPSPAGEQYF.